This TCR beta chain was documented in a study of a mutant IDH1 vaccine in newly diagnosed glioma. Looking at the study overall: In weeks 1, 3, 5, 7, 11, 15, 19 and 23, patients were vaccinated. The treated population exhibited a male proportion of about 62%, a female proportion of approximately 38%, and a mean age of about 40 years. The therapy given earlier, which was standard therapy, consisted of radiotherapy, temozolomide, or both, and most of the patients received both.

The CDR3 consists of 14 residues. Germline CDR1 reads KGHSH; CDR2 reads LQKENI. V lost 5 bases and J lost 0, with 8 bases in between. The data were produced by immunoSEQ multiplex PCR, yet TCRdb's version contains in-frame clones alone and is incomplete. The table records approximately 60,000 clones, 80% to 90% of them present only once. Noted time point: week 23, last vaccination. It was 300 ug of mutant IDH1 20-mer peptide that made up each vaccine dose, given with topical imiquimod. A note on this clone: Its antigen is undetermined.

This rearrangement joins TRBV18 to TRBJ1-5; no definite D call. The source material was PBMCs, sampled from a glioma patient whose treatment included an IDH1 peptide vaccine. The receptor was derived from a woman in her 40s with glioma. Some clones in this sample may be carry-over from other donors' samples. CDR3 region: CASSAGFSNQPQHF. The CDR3 DNA sequence: TGTGCCAGCTCAGCCGGGTTTAGCAATCAGCCCCAGCATTTT.